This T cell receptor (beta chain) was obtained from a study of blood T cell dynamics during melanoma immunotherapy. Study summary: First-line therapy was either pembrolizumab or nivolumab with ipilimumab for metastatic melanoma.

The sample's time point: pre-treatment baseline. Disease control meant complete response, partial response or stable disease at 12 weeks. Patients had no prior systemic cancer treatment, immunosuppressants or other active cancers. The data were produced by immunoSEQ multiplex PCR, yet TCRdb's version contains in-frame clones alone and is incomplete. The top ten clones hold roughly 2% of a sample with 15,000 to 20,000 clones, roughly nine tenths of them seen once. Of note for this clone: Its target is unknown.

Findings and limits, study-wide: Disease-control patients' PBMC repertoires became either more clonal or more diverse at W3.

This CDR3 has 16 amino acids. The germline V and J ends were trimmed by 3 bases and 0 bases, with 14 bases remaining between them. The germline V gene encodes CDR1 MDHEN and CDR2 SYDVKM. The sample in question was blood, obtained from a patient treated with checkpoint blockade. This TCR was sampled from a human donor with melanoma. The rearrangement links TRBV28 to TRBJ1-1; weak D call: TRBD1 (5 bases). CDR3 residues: CASSFLGVSMNTEAFF. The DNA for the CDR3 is TGTGCCAGCAGTTTTTTAGGGGTATCCATGAACACTGAAGCTTTCTTT.